This TCR beta chain is from a study of blood T cell repertoires in COVID-19. Looking at the study overall: The study drew acute and convalescent COVID-19 samples from the United States, Italy and Spain. Sample material is recorded as cDNA or gDNA derived from T cells, B-cell-depleted T cells, or PBMCs.

Sequencing was performed with immunoSEQ multiplex PCR; in TCRdb, only in-frame clones are kept and a portion is missing. The sample holds 230,000 or so clones, 80% to 90% seen once. CDR3 length equals 13 residues. CDR1 is MNHEY, CDR2 SVGEGT, per germline. J was trimmed by 7 bases and V by 5 bases; bases with no gene match: 5. The sample was peripheral blood. This chain joins TRBV6-2 or TRBV6-3 and TRBJ1-5, with 7 bases identical to TRBD1. This clonotype was sampled from a man aged 35 to 55 who had recovered from COVID-19. CDR3 nucleotides: TGTGCCAGCAGTGACACAGGGGCCCAGCCCCAGCATTTT. As protein: CASSDTGAQPQHF.